This T cell receptor beta chain originates from a study of T cell repertoires in cytomegalovirus infection. Study context: Well-studied HLA-B-restricted epitopes and recently identified HLA-C-restricted epitopes of CMV were both used in the study. CMV infection together with matching HLA type was indicated by public TCR beta signatures. Findings and caveats of the study: The cumulative frequency of public TCR beta families distinguished individuals who carried CMV together with the relevant HLA. The ex vivo response was dominated by HLA-C-restricted CMV-specific TCR beta clonotypes.

TCRdb re-analysed the reads in MiXCR, keeping a single row per CDR3 protein. The sample has about 920,000 distinct CDR3 sequences; approximately 32% are singletons. V lost 6 bases and J lost 7, with 13 bases in between. Germline V gene data show CDR1 as LNHDA and CDR2 as SQIVND (reference sequence). This CDR3 region has 14 residues. With respect to this clonotype: Its specificity is not known.

The clonotype was recovered from a human donor in good health (CMV status not recorded). Some clones in this sample may be carry-over from other donors' samples. The rearrangement uses TRBV19 and TRBJ1-6; D may be TRBD1 (6 bases). This material consisted of cultured CD8+ T cells from PBMCs, taken from culture after CMV antigen stimulation. The chain's CDR3 is CASRVSGQNSPLHF. The CDR3 DNA reads TGTGCCAGTAGGGTTTCGGGACAAAATTCACCCCTCCACTTT.